This T cell receptor (beta chain) is drawn from a study of Graves' ophthalmopathy and Graves' hyperthyroidism. Background on the study: Investigators collected peripheral blood at initial diagnosis, before any treatment was given. Findings and caveats of the study: Also, most clonotypes expanded in the thyroid above 0.001 frequency appeared in blood.

Other autoimmune diseases, uncontrolled infections, pregnancy or lactation ruled patients out of participation. Diagnoses were established from clinical symptoms, serum thyroxine, TRAb, thyroid ultrasound and orbital computed tomography. This clonotype was recorded at least ten times. Its specificity is not known. RNA transcripts were the template, and TCR beta CDR3 regions were amplified from them. The workflow started with a first-round RT-PCR run with HTBI primers and then moved on to a second-round multiplex PCR. Via MiXCR, TCRdb re-called the multiplex PCR reads, giving one row per CDR3 protein. Of 350,000 or so distinct CDR3 sequences in the sample, under 20% were seen once. This TCR came from an adult man with Graves' ophthalmopathy. Input material: peripheral blood.

The CDR3 protein is CASSPGPRREQYF. CDR3 in DNA: TGTGCCAGCAGCCCCGGCCCCAGGCGGGAGCAGTACTTC. The V and J genes are TRBV11-2 and TRBJ2-7, with unresolved D. Germline-derived CDR1 and CDR2 are SGHAT and FQNNGV. CDR3 length: 13 amino acids. Trimming pared 5 bases from V and 7 bases from J, leaving 15 bases between.